The 13 T cell receptor beta chains in this list originate from one sample, sequenced in a study of CD8+CD57+ T cells in acquired aplastic anemia. In patients chosen for sequencing, flow cytometry had shown CD8+CD57+ cell expansion. Genomic DNA served as template for TCR beta VDJ and CDR3 profiling. TCRdb recomputed calls from the reads with MiXCR, one row per CDR3 protein. The sample has 450,000 to 550,000 distinct CDR3 sequences, under 40% seen once; the top ten hold 0.82%. The specimen sequenced was sorted CD4+, CD8+, or CD8+CD57+ T cells (not recorded which) from PBMCs. These receptors originate from a human donor with aplastic anemia.

About this clonotype itself: One base away lies a much larger clone, so this may be a sequencing read error. V is TRBV7-8 and J is TRBJ2-7, with TRBD1 as a possible D gene (6 bases). This CDR3 comprises 14 residues. Germline V CDR1 and CDR2: SGHVS, FQNEAQ. The CDR3 coding sequence is TGTGCCAGCAGCTTAGTGGCACAGGGCTACAAGCAGTACTTC. Protein sequence: CASSLVAQGYKQYF. Full variable domain (rest looked up from reference TRBV7-8 and TRBJ2-7): GAGVSQSPRYKVAKRGQDVALRCDPISGHVSLFWYQQALGQGPEFLTYFQNEAQLDKSGLPSDRFFAERPEGSVSTLKIQRTQQEDSAVYLCASSLVAQGYKQYFGPGTRLTVT.

This clonotype was observed many times. The chain recombines TRBV29-1 with TRBJ2-2, with 9 positions matching TRBD1. Losses at the gene ends were 6 bases for V and 5 bases for J; bases not matched to a gene: 7. The CDR3 covers 14 residues. In germline, CDR1 is SQVTM, CDR2 ANQGSEA. For the CDR3, the DNA is TGCAGCGTCTCACCGACAGGGGGGACCGGGGAGCTGTTTTTT. This encodes CSVSPTGGTGELFF.

At least ten counts were recorded for this clonotype. V usage is TRBV2 and J usage is TRBJ2-7; perhaps TRBD1 as D (5 bases). CDR1 SNHLY and CDR2 FYNNEI come from the germline V gene. Trimming pared 3 bases from V and 2 bases from J, leaving 8 bases between. The CDR3 totals 13 residues. The CDR3, as DNA: TGTGCCAGCAGTGAGAGACAGACCTACGAGCAGTACTTC. As protein: CASSERQTYEQYF.

The CDR3 DNA sequence: TGTGCCACCAGTTTCATTGCAGGGGCTGGCTACACCTTC. It specifies CATSFIAGAGYTF. The chain links TRBV24-1 to TRBJ1-2; possibly TRBD1 for D (6 bases). The V end lost 6 bases, the J end lost 7 bases, and 14 bases lay between the germline ends. Germline V gene sequence: CDR1 KGHDR, CDR2 SFDVKD. The CDR3 contains 13 residues.

This clonotype has a handful of counts. A much larger clone differs from this one at a single base, so this may be a read error. Without the conserved terminal phenylalanine or tryptophan, this CDR3 likely stems from a read error. This CDR3 is CASSLGAAGLAQYS. Written as DNA, the CDR3 is TGTGCCAGTAGCTTGGGGGCGGCAGGTCTTGCGCAGTATTCT. The rearrangement links TRBV19 to TRBJ2-3; tentatively, D is TRBD1 (6 bases). The CDR3 is 14 residues long. Germline V lookup: CDR1 LNHDA, CDR2 SQIVND (reference sequence). V was cut by 6 bases and J by 10 bases, with 20 bases left in between.

This clonotype was counted only a few times. V usage is TRBV7-2 and J usage is TRBJ2-7; the D is unclear. Germline CDR1 SGHTA, CDR2 FQGNSA. Trimming left V 6 bases short and J 0 bases short, with 9 bases between. CDR3 length equals 13 residues. Here the CDR3 DNA reads TGTGCCAGCAGGATACCGGGCTCCTACGAGCAGTACTTC. Translating gives CASRIPGSYEQYF.

V usage is TRBV10-3 and J usage is TRBJ1-2; 9 positions match TRBD1. The germline gives CDR1 ENHRY, CDR2 SYGVKD. After removal of 7 bases from V and 10 bases from J, the junction contained 7 bases not matched to a gene. The CDR3 sequence is 12 residues long. The CDR3 loop reads CAIKRTGEVYTF. The CDR3 DNA sequence: TGTGCCATCAAGAGGACAGGGGAGGTCTACACCTTC.

J is TRBJ1-2 and V is TRBV7-2; D call uncertain. Germline CDR1 and CDR2: SGHTA and FQGNSA. V was clipped by 8 bases and J by 1 base, with 8 bases between them. The CDR3 is 12 residues long. The CDR3 reads CASLGGNYGYTF. CDR3 nucleotides: TGTGCCAGCTTGGGCGGTAACTATGGCTACACCTTC.

Worth noting for this clonotype: One base away lies a much larger clone, so this may be a sequencing read error. J is TRBJ1-1 and V is TRBV19, with a tentative D call TRBD1 (6 bases). This CDR3 has 13 amino acids. The germline V and J ends were trimmed by 9 bases and 1 base, with 12 bases remaining between them. The germline V gene has CDR1 LNHDA and CDR2 SQIVND (reference sequence). The CDR3: CASHRVQNTEAFF. For the CDR3, the DNA is TGTGCCAGCCACAGGGTCCAGAACACTGAAGCTTTCTTT.

This clonotype was found many times. The gene calls are TRBV7-8 and TRBJ2-7; D is undetermined. V was pared by 4 bases and J by 4 bases, with 17 bases between. The V gene's germline CDR1 is SGHVS and CDR2 FQNEAQ. CDR3 size: 15 residues. Written as DNA, the CDR3 is TGTGCCAGCAGCTCCCTTATTCTGACCTCTTACGAGCAGTACTTC. Its translation is CASSSLILTSYEQYF.

This clonotype came up once. The chain uses TRBV19 and TRBJ1-5; 7 nucleotides line up with TRBD1. This CDR3 is 13 amino acids long. V gave up 6 bases and J gave up 7 bases; unmatched junction bases: 6. Germline lookup yields CDR1 LNHDA and CDR2 SQIVND (reference sequence). The CDR3 reads CASSNDREQPQHF. CDR3 DNA sequence: TGTGCCAGTAGCAATGACAGGGAACAGCCCCAGCATTTT.

In this sample, this clonotype turned up many times. The chain links TRBV2 to TRBJ1-2; 7 bases match TRBD1. Germline assignment: CDR1 SNHLY and CDR2 FYNNEI. The trim removed 6 bases at V and 0 bases at J, leaving 4 bases unmatched. The CDR3 consists of 14 residues. The chain's CDR3 is CASSRDSSNYGYTF. As DNA, the CDR3 is TGTGCCAGCAGCCGGGACAGCTCTAACTATGGCTACACCTTC.

This clonotype was picked up one time. V and J are TRBV7-8 and TRBJ2-3; a possible D gene is TRBD2 (6 bases). Germline CDR1 SGHVS, CDR2 FQNEAQ. This CDR3 has 16 amino acids. Trimming removed 6 bases at V and 2 bases at J, with 18 bases between. The CDR3 here is CASSPRSGGVTDTQYF. CDR3 DNA: TGTGCCAGCAGTCCACGGTCCGGCGGGGTCACAGATACGCAGTATTTT.